This T cell receptor (beta chain) derives from a study of blood T cell repertoires in COVID-19. Looking at the study overall: Sites in the United States, Italy and Spain provided acute and convalescent COVID-19 samples.

The CDR3 runs 17 residues. CDR1 SGHRS and CDR2 YFSETQ come from the germline V gene. Trimming removed 4 bases at V and 4 bases at J, with 23 bases between. Original analysis: How many nucleated cells were present was estimated from reference gene primer amplification. Here immunoSEQ multiplex PCR was the method, and the copy in TCRdb shows in-frame clones only, minus some. That table supplies the V and J calls and clone size; D and trimming were determined from the DNA. The repertoire holds approximately 220,000 clones, with approximately 83% as singletons. Participant-reported clinical history was the basis for cohort assignment. Up to 2 weeks before entering the study, exposed participants had met a COVID-19 case.

The chain combines TRBV5-1 with TRBJ1-2, with D uncertain. Sequencing used PBMCs or T cells enriched from blood (not recorded which). The origin of this receptor is a woman between 35 and 50 years old who had been exposed to COVID-19. CDR3 sequence reads: CASSPGREAAKGYGYTF. The CDR3 region has the DNA TGCGCCAGCAGCCCAGGTCGGGAGGCAGCCAAGGGCTATGGCTACACCTTC.